A selection of T cell receptor beta chains follows, all from one sample in a study of cytomegalovirus exposure and HLA in healthy donors. The table came from immunoSEQ multiplex PCR; TCRdb's copy has only in-frame clones and leaves some out. The profile shows 99,000 or so clones, just under 80% of them singletons. Sequencing was performed on PBMCs. These receptors were collected from a male donor in good health and CMV-seronegative. Both conserved end residues are part of each CDR3. A D gene is named only where the DNA matches it firmly. Only some rows state a clone size, as once, few, many or a class for expanded clones.

clone_size: .; j_call: TRBJ2-5; v_call: TRBV7-3; d_call: .; cdr3_aa: CASSLTGLDQETQYF; cdr3_nt: TGTGCCAGCAGCTTAACGGGCCTGGACCAAGAGACCCAGTACTTC
clone_size: .; j_call: TRBJ1-4; v_call: TRBV9; d_call: TRBD1; cdr3_aa: CASSPRTGLGQELFF; cdr3_nt: TGTGCCAGCAGCCCGAGGACAGGTTTGGGGCAGGAACTGTTTTTT
clone_size: .; j_call: TRBJ1-5; v_call: TRBV5-1; d_call: TRBD1; cdr3_aa: CASSLGTGVGQPQHF; cdr3_nt: TGCGCCAGCAGCTTAGGGACAGGGGTTGGCCAACCCCAGCATTTT
clone_size: .; j_call: TRBJ2-3; v_call: TRBV9; d_call: .; cdr3_aa: CASSPLEGADTQYF; cdr3_nt: TGTGCCAGCAGCCCGTTAGAGGGGGCAGATACGCAGTATTTT
clone_size: .; j_call: TRBJ2-7; v_call: TRBV28; d_call: .; cdr3_aa: CASTLTRPSYEQYF; cdr3_nt: TGTGCCAGCACCCTCACTAGGCCCTCCTACGAGCAGTACTTC
clone_size: .; j_call: TRBJ2-1; v_call: TRBV7-9; d_call: TRBD2; cdr3_aa: CASSLSGRATEQFF; cdr3_nt: TGTGCCAGCAGCTTAAGCGGGAGGGCCACTGAGCAGTTCTTC
clone_size: .; j_call: TRBJ1-1; v_call: TRBV7-9; d_call: .; cdr3_aa: CSSSSSARTEAFF; cdr3_nt: TGTTCCAGCAGCTCCTCTGCGCGCACTGAAGCTTTCTTT
clone_size: .; j_call: TRBJ2-7; v_call: TRBV5-1; d_call: TRBD2; cdr3_aa: CASSLGKTSGSPYYEQYF; cdr3_nt: TGCGCCAGCAGCTTGGGAAAGACTAGCGGGAGTCCTTACTACGAGCAGTACTTC
clone_size: .; j_call: TRBJ2-1; v_call: TRBV7-3; d_call: TRBD2; cdr3_aa: CASSLGLAAANEQFF; cdr3_nt: TGTGCCAGCAGCTTAGGGCTAGCGGCGGCCAATGAGCAGTTCTTC
clone_size: .; j_call: TRBJ1-3; v_call: TRBV9; d_call: TRBD1; cdr3_aa: CASSAGDRLSGNTIYF; cdr3_nt: TGTGCCAGCAGCGCGGGGGACAGGCTCTCTGGAAACACCATATATTTT
clone_size: once; j_call: TRBJ2-2; v_call: TRBV28; d_call: TRBD1; cdr3_aa: CASIPGTGVRNTGELFF; cdr3_nt: TGTGCCAGCATCCCCGGGACAGGGGTTAGGAACACCGGGGAGCTGTTTTTT
clone_size: few; j_call: TRBJ1-2; v_call: TRBV7-8; d_call: .; cdr3_aa: CASSLAAGAGYTF; cdr3_nt: TGTGCCAGCAGCTTAGCTGCGGGAGCCGGCTACACCTTC
clone_size: .; j_call: TRBJ2-1; v_call: TRBV19; d_call: TRBD2; cdr3_aa: CASRTSGPPREFF; cdr3_nt: TGTGCCAGTAGGACTAGCGGGCCCCCGAGAGAGTTCTTC
clone_size: .; j_call: TRBJ2-1; v_call: TRBV6-6; d_call: .; cdr3_aa: CASSSQREQFF; cdr3_nt: TGTGCCAGCAGTTCACAGCGGGAGCAGTTCTTC
clone_size: .; j_call: TRBJ1-2; v_call: TRBV13; d_call: .; cdr3_aa: CASSFGRSYGYTF; cdr3_nt: TGTGCCAGCAGCTTCGGGAGAAGCTATGGCTACACCTTC
clone_size: few; j_call: TRBJ2-1; v_call: TRBV11-2; d_call: TRBD1; cdr3_aa: CASSLSGQTYNEQFF; cdr3_nt: TGTGCCAGCAGCTTATCGGGACAGACCTACAATGAGCAGTTCTTC